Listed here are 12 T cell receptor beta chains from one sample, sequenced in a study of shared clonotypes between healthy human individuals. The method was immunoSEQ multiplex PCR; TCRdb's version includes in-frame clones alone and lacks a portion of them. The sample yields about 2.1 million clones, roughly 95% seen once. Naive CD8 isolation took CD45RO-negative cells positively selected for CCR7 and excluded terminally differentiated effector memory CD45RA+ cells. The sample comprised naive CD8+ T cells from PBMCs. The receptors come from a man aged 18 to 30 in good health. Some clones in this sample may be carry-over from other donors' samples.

CDR3 amino acids: CASSLRLAGGGGWDTQYF. DNA of the CDR3: TGTGCCAGCAGCTTACGACTAGCGGGAGGAGGGGGGTGGGATACGCAGTATTTT. The chain joins TRBV11-2 to TRBJ2-3; 13 nucleotides line up with TRBD2. Germline loops: CDR1 SGHAT, CDR2 FQNNGV. This CDR3 contains 18 residues. V dropped 2 bases and J dropped 6; count of bases not matched to a gene: 11. Full variable domain (missing parts from reference TRBV11-2 and TRBJ2-3): EAGVAQSPRYKIIEKRQSVAFWCNPISGHATLYWYQQILGQGPKLLIQFQNNGVVDDSQLPKDRFSAERLKGVDSTLKIQPAKLEDSAVYLCASSLRLAGGGGWDTQYFGPGTRLTVL.

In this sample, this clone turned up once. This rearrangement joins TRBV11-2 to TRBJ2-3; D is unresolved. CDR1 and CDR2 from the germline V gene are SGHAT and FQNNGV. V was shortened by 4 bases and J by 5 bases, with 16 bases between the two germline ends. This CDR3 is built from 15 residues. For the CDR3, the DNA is TGTGCCAGCAGCTCAAGGACCCACGATGGAGATACGCAGTATTTT. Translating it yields CASSSRTHDGDTQYF.

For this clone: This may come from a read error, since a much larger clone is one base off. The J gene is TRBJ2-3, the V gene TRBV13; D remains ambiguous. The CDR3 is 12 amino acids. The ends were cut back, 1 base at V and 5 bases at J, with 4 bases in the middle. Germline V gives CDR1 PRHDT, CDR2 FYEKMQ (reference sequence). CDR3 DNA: TGTGCCAGCAGCTTAGAGGGAGATACGCAGTATTTT. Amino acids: CASSLEGDTQYF. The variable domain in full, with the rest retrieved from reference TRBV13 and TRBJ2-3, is AAGVIQSPRHLIKEKRETATLKCYPIPRHDTVYWYQQGPGQDPQFLISFYEKMQSDKGSIPDRFSAQQFSDYHSELNMSSLELGDSALYFCASSLEGDTQYFGPGTRLTVL.

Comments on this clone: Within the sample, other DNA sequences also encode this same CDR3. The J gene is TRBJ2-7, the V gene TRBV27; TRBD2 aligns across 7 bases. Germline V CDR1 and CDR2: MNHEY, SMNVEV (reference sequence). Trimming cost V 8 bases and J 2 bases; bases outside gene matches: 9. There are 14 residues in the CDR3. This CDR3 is CASSPGLAAYEQYF. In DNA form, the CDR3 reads TGTGCCAGCTCCCCAGGGCTAGCGGCCTACGAGCAGTACTTC.

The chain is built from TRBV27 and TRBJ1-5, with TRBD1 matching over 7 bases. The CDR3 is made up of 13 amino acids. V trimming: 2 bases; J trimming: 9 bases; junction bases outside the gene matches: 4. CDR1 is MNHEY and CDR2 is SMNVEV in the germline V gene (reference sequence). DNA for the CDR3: TGTGCCAGCAGTTTAGACAGGGTCAGGCCCCAGCATTTT. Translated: CASSLDRVRPQHF.

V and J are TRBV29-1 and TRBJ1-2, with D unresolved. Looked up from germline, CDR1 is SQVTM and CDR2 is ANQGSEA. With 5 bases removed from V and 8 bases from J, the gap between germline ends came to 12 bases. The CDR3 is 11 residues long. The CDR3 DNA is TGCAGCGTTTTTGGTTCTTGGGGCTACACCTTC. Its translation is CSVFGSWGYTF.

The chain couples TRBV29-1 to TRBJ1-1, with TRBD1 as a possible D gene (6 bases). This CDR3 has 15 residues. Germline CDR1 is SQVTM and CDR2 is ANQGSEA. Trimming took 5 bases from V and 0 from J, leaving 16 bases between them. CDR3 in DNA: TGCAGCGTTCGCCCGACAGGCCTCTTGAACACTGAAGCTTTCTTT. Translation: CSVRPTGLLNTEAFF.

The CDR3 reads CATGGSGHYEQYF. The CDR3 coding sequence is TGTGCCACCGGTGGGTCGGGCCACTACGAGCAGTACTTC. The chain has TRBV15 and TRBJ2-7; no reliable D call. Per germline, CDR1 LNHNV and CDR2 YYDKDF (reference sequence). The CDR3 consists of 13 residues. V was shortened by 8 bases and J by 3 bases, with 14 bases between the two germline ends. The full variable domain, rest sourced from reference TRBV15 and TRBJ2-7, is DAMVIQNPRYQVTQFGKPVTLSCSQTLNHNVMYWYQQKSSQAPKLLFHYYDKDFNNEADTPDNFQSRRPNTSFCFLDIRSPGLGDTAMYLCATGGSGHYEQYFGPGTRLTVT.

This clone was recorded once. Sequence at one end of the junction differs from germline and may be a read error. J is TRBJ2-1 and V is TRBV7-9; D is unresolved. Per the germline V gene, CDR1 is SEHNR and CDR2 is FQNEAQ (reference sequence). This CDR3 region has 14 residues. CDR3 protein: CASKAEPGDKEQFF. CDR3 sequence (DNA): TGTGCCAGCAAGGCGGAGCCAGGAGACAAGGAGCAGTTCTTC. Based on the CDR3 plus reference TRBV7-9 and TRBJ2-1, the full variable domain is DTGVSQNPRHKITKRGQNVTFRCDPISEHNRLYWYRQTLGQGPEFLTYFQNEAQLEKSRLLSDRFSAERPKGSFSTLEIQRTEQGDSAMYLCASKAEPGDKEQFFGPGTRLTVL.

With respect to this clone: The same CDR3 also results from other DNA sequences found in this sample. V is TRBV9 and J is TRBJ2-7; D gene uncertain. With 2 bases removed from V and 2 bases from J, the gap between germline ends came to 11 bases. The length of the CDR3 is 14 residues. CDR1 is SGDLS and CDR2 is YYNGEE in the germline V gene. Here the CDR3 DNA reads TGTGCCAGCAGCGTGGGCGGATCCACCTACGAGCAGTACTTC. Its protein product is CASSVGGSTYEQYF. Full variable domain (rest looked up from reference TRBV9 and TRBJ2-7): DSGVTQTPKHLITATGQRVTLRCSPRSGDLSVYWYQQSLDQGLQFLIQYYNGEERAKGNILERFSAQQFPDLHSELNLSSLELGDSALYFCASSVGGSTYEQYFGPGTRLTVT.

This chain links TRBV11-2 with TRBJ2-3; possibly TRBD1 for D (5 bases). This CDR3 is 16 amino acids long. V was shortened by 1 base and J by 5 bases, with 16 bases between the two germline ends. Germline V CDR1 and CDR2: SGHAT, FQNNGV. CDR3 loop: CASSLGARALIDTQYF. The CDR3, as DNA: TGTGCCAGCAGCTTAGGCGCCAGGGCGCTCATAGATACGCAGTATTTT.

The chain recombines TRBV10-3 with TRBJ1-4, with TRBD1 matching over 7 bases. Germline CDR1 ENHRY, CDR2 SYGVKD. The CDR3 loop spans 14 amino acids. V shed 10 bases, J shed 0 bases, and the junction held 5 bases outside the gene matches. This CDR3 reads CASGTDATNEKLFF. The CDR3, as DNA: TGTGCCAGTGGGACAGACGCAACTAATGAAAAACTGTTTTTT.